The 8 T cell receptor beta chains reported below all come from one sample, sequenced in a study of T cells in Graves' hyperthyroidism and ophthalmopathy. Researchers amplified the TCR beta CDR3 regions from RNA transcripts. An initial round of RT-PCR targeting the TCR CDR3 relied on the HTBI primer set. TCRdb reprocessed the multiplex PCR reads via MiXCR and lists one record per CDR3 protein. Among under 650,000 distinct CDR3 sequences listed, about 17% were seen once. The sequenced sample was blood. These receptors were obtained from a woman aged 25 to 39 with Graves' hyperthyroidism.

This clonotype was seen ten or more times. This chain uses TRBV18 with TRBJ2-5; possibly TRBD2 for D (5 bases). Germline loops: CDR1 KGHSH, CDR2 LQKENI. The V end was cut by 5 bases, the J end by 3 bases, with 10 bases between. This CDR3 region has 13 residues. The CDR3 here is CASSVGRKETQYF. The CDR3, as DNA: TGTGCCAGCTCAGTAGGGAGAAAAGAGACCCAGTACTTC.

This chain uses TRBV19 with TRBJ1-1; 9 nucleotides agree with TRBD1. The ends lost 3 bases at V and 5 bases at J; junction bases unmatched: 10. CDR1 is LNHDA, CDR2 SQIVND, per germline (reference sequence). The CDR3 sequence is 16 residues long. The CDR3 protein is CASSITGGVRETEAFF. The CDR3 DNA is TGTGCCAGTAGTATTACAGGGGGCGTAAGGGAGACTGAAGCTTTCTTT.

The rearrangement links TRBV11-2 to TRBJ2-7; D is uncertain. V was cut by 5 bases and J by 6 bases, with 11 bases left in between. The CDR3 is 12 residues long. Germline CDR1 is SGHAT and CDR2 is FQNNGV. The CDR3 coding sequence is TGTGCCAGCAGCCCCTCAACACCCGAGCAGTACTTC. It is translated as CASSPSTPEQYF.

This clonotype was counted at least ten times. The chain uses TRBV28 and TRBJ1-2; possibly TRBD1 for D (5 bases). V lost 3 bases to trimming and J lost 0 bases, with 8 bases between them. This CDR3 comprises 14 residues. Germline-derived CDR1 and CDR2 are MDHEN and SYDVKM. CDR3: CASSFHRPNYGYTF. Written as DNA, the CDR3 is TGTGCCAGCAGTTTCCACAGGCCTAACTATGGCTACACCTTC.

The table lists this clonotype with a few counts. The V call is TRBV19, the J call TRBJ2-1, with TRBD1 identical over 11 bases. The CDR3 covers 14 residues. The germline gives CDR1 LNHDA, CDR2 SQIVND (reference sequence). J lost 6 bases, V lost 3 bases, and 1 base had no gene match. The CDR3 spells CASSIGTGGNEQFF. As DNA, the CDR3 is TGTGCCAGTAGTATCGGGACAGGGGGCAATGAGCAGTTCTTC.

This clonotype was detected ten times or more. This chain uses TRBV7-9 with TRBJ2-5; D unresolved. Germline V gene lookup returns CDR1 SEHNR and CDR2 FQNEAQ (reference sequence). The V and J ends lost 4 bases and 5 bases respectively, with 8 bases between them. This CDR3 has 12 amino acids. The chain's CDR3 is CASSSEGETQYF. The CDR3 DNA is TGTGCCAGCAGCTCTGAAGGGGAGACCCAGTACTTC.

The gene calls are TRBV7-9 and TRBJ2-2, with 7 nucleotides matching TRBD2. This CDR3 has 14 residues. The V gene's germline CDR1 is SEHNR and CDR2 FQNEAQ (reference sequence). The trim removed 8 bases at V and 4 bases at J, leaving 7 bases unmatched. The CDR3 DNA reads TGTGCCAGCGGGCGGGAGCATGGCACCGGGGAGCTGTTTTTT. Amino acid sequence: CASGREHGTGELFF.

Many counts were recorded for this clonotype. The chain carries TRBV11-3 and TRBJ1-3, with 9 bases identical to TRBD1. V lost 5 bases, J lost 2 bases, and 4 bases stayed unmatched. This CDR3 region has 15 residues. Germline V gene sequence: CDR1 SGHNT, CDR2 YENEEA. The CDR3 loop is CASSPDRGTGNTIYF. The CDR3 nucleotides read TGTGCCAGCAGCCCGGACAGGGGAACTGGAAACACCATATATTTT.